The next 6 T cell receptor beta chains were all read from a single sample in a study of blood T cell repertoires in COVID-19. TCRdb's table, derived via immunoSEQ multiplex PCR, lists solely in-frame clones and lacks some. The sample contains under 300,000 clones, around 79% of which appear only once. Material: peripheral blood. Receptors were obtained from a woman over 75 with acute or convalescent COVID-19.

V is TRBV6-5 and J is TRBJ1-3; D gene unclear. Germline V gene data show CDR1 as MNHEY and CDR2 as SVGAGI. The CDR3 runs 12 residues. Trimming cost V 4 bases and J 4 bases, with 5 bases left between them. The CDR3 coding sequence is TGTGCCAGCAGTTCCCAGGGAAACACCATATATTTT. This encodes CASSSQGNTIYF.

The chain uses TRBV28 and TRBJ1-4; 7 bases map to TRBD1. Trimming cost V 7 bases and J 3 bases; bases outside gene matches: 8. The CDR3 is 15 residues long. The germline V gene encodes CDR1 MDHEN and CDR2 SYDVKM. The CDR3 loop reads CASKGGEIANEKLFF. CDR3 sequence (DNA): TGTGCCAGCAAAGGGGGCGAAATTGCTAATGAAAAACTGTTTTTT. The complete variable domain, with remaining parts taken from reference TRBV28 and TRBJ1-4, reads DVKVTQSSRYLVKRTGEKVFLECVQDMDHENMFWYRQDPGLGLRLIYFSYDVKMKEKGDIPEGYSVSREKKERFSLILESASTNQTSMYLCASKGGEIANEKLFFGSGTQLSVL.

The CDR3 loop reads CASSTGTQGILFYNEQFF. CDR3 DNA sequence: TGCGCCAGCAGCACCGGCACTCAGGGGATACTCTTCTACAATGAGCAGTTCTTC. This rearrangement joins TRBV5-1 to TRBJ2-1, with D maybe TRBD1 (6 bases). The V end lost 4 bases, the J end lost 3 bases, and 23 bases lay between the germline ends. The CDR3 spans 18 residues. CDR1 is SGHRS and CDR2 is YFSETQ in the germline V gene.

This clone was seen more than once but under ten times. The chain carries TRBV18 and TRBJ2-5; weak D call: TRBD2 (6 bases). V shed 5 bases and J shed 4 bases, with 14 bases lying between them. The CDR3 extends over 14 amino acids. Per germline, CDR1 KGHSH and CDR2 LQKENI. The CDR3 is CASSASSGRETQYF. The CDR3 bases are TGTGCCAGCTCAGCTTCATCCGGGAGAGAGACCCAGTACTTC.

This chain joins TRBV9 and TRBJ2-1, with a tentative D call TRBD1 (6 bases). CDR1 and CDR2 from the germline V gene are SGDLS and YYNGEE. Deletions cut 2 bases from V and 1 base from J, with 13 bases between. This CDR3 spans 16 amino acids. The CDR3 protein is CASSVQTGQSYNEQFF. The CDR3 coding sequence is TGTGCCAGCAGCGTTCAAACCGGACAGTCCTACAATGAGCAGTTCTTC.

The chain combines TRBV2 with TRBJ2-5; 10 bases match TRBD2. With V trimmed by 4 bases and J by 7 bases, 9 bases remained unmatched. There are 15 residues in the CDR3. CDR1 SNHLY and CDR2 FYNNEI come from the germline V gene. CDR3 protein: CASSALAGGPGTQYF. The CDR3 DNA sequence: TGTGCCAGCAGTGCGTTAGCGGGGGGCCCGGGGACCCAGTACTTC.